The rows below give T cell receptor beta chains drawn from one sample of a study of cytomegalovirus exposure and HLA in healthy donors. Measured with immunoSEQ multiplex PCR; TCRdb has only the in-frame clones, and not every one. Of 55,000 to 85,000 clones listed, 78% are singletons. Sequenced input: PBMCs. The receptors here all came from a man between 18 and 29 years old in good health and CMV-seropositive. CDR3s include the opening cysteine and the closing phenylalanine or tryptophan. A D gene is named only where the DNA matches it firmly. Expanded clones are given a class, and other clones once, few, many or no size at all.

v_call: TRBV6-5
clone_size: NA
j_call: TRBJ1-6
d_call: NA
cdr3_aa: CASSSPAGSGTPLHF
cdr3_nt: TGTGCCAGCAGTTCCCCGGCGGGGAGTGGCACACCCCTCCACTTT

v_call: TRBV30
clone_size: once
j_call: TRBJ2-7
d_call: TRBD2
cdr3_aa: CAWNSGRGYEQYF
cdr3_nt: TGTGCCTGGAATAGCGGGAGAGGGTACGAGCAGTACTTC

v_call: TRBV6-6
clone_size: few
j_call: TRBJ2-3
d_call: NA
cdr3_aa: CASSPDSPRDTQYF
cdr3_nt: TGTGCCAGCAGTCCTGACAGTCCCAGAGATACGCAGTATTTT

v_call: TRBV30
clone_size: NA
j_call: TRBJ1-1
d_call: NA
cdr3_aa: CAWSLGENTEAFF
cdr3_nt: TGTGCCTGGAGTTTAGGGGAGAACACTGAAGCTTTCTTT

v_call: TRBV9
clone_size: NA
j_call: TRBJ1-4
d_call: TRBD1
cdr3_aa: CASSSGTESTNEKLFF
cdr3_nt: TGTGCCAGCAGCTCTGGGACAGAATCAACTAATGAAAAACTGTTTTTT

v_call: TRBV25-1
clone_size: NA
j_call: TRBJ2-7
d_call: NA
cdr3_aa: CASSEVRGVFYF
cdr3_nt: TGTGCCAGCAGTGAGGTCCGGGGAGTCTTTTACTTC

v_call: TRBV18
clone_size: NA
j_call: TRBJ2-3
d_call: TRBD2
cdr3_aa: CASSLGLAGLDTQYF
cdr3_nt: TGTGCCAGCTCCCTGGGACTAGCGGGACTAGATACGCAGTATTTT

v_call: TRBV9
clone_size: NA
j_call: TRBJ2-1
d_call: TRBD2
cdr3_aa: CASSGSGRAELKFF
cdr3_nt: TGTGCCAGCAGCGGAAGCGGGAGGGCCGAGTTAAAGTTCTTC

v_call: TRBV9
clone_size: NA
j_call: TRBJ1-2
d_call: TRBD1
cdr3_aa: CASTLTGGKNYGYTF
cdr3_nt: TGTGCCAGCACCCTGACAGGGGGTAAAAACTATGGCTACACCTTC

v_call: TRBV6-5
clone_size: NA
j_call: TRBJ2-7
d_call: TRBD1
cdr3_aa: CASSVWTGNSGEQYF
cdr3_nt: TGTGCCAGCAGTGTATGGACAGGGAATTCTGGCGAGCAGTACTTC

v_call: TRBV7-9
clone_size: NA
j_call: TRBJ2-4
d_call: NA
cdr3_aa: CASSPQGDQNIQYF
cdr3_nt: TGTGCCAGCAGCCCCCAGGGTGACCAAAACATTCAGTACTTC

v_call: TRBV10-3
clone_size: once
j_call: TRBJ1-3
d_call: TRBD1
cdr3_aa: CAISESDTGARNTIYF
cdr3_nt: TGTGCCATCAGTGAGTCAGATACAGGGGCCAGAAACACCATATATTTT

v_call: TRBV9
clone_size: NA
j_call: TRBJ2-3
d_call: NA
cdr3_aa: CASSPISDPDTQYF
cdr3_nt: TGTGCCAGCAGCCCTATTAGCGACCCAGATACGCAGTATTTT

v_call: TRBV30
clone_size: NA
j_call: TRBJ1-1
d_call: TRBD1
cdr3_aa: CAPTSRQGASNTEAFF
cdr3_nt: TGTGCCCCCACTTCACGACAGGGGGCGTCGAACACTGAAGCTTTCTTT

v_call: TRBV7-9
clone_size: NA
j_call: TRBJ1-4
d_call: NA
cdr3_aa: CASSPQARAEKLFF
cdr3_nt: TGTGCCAGCAGTCCCCAGGCCAGGGCTGAAAAACTGTTTTTT

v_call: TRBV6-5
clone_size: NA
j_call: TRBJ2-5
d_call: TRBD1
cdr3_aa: CASSYSWGQGPETQYF
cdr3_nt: TGTGCCAGCAGTTACTCATGGGGACAGGGGCCTGAGACCCAGTACTTC

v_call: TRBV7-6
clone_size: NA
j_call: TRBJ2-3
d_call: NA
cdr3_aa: CASSPYPTDTQYF
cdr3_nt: TGTGCCAGCAGCCCCTACCCCACAGATACGCAGTATTTT

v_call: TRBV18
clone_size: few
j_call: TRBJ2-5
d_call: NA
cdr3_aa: CASSIPYQETQYF
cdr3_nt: TGTGCCAGCTCTATCCCGTACCAAGAGACCCAGTACTTC

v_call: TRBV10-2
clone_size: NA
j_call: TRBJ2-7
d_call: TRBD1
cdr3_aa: CASRTGGEGYEQYF
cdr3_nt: TGCGCCAGCAGAACAGGGGGCGAAGGCTACGAGCAGTACTTC

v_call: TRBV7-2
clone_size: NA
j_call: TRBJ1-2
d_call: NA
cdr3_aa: CASSPDQGYGYTF
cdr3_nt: TGTGCCAGCAGCCCCGACCAGGGGTATGGCTACACCTTC

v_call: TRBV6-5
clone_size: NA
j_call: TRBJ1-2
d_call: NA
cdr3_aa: CASSYRGTYGYTF
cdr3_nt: TGTGCCAGCAGTTACCGGGGAACCTATGGCTACACCTTC

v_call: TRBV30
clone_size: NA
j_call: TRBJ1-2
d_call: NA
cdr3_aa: CAWSPPGAGGYTF
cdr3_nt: TGTGCCTGGAGCCCTCCAGGGGCTGGCGGCTACACCTTC

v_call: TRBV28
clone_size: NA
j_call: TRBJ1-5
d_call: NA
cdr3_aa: CASSSPGEANQPQHF
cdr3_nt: TGTGCCAGCAGTTCCCCCGGTGAAGCTAATCAGCCCCAGCATTTT

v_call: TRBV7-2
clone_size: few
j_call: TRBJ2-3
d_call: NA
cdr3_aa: CASRPPSVSTDTQYF
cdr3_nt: TGTGCCAGCAGGCCGCCCAGCGTTAGCACAGATACGCAGTATTTT

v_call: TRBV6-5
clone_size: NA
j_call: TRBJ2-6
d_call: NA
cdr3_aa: CASSYGSARVLTF
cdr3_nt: TGTGCCAGCAGTTATGGCTCTGCTCGCGTCCTGACTTTC

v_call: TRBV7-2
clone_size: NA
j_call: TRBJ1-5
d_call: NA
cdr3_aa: CASSFGTGGNQPQHF
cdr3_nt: TGTGCCAGCAGCTTTGGGACGGGGGGCAATCAGCCCCAGCATTTT

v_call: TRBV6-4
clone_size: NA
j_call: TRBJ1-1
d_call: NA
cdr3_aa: CASSAQGDWYTEAFF
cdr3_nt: TGTGCCAGCAGTGCCCAGGGCGATTGGTACACTGAAGCTTTCTTT

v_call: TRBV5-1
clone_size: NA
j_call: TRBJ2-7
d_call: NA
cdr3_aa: CASSYGRTVPYEQYF
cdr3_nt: TGCGCCAGCAGCTACGGTAGGACAGTACCCTACGAGCAGTACTTC

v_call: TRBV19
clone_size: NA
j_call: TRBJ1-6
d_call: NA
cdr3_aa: CACSDSSNSPLHF
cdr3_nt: TGTGCCTGCTCGGACAGCTCTAATTCACCCCTCCACTTT

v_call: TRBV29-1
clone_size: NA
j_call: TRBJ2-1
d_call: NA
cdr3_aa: CSVAPSESGYNEQFF
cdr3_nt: TGCAGCGTTGCCCCTAGCGAATCTGGCTACAATGAGCAGTTCTTC

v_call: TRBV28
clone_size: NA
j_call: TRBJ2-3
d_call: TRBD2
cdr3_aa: CASTKPGLGKDTQYF
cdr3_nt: TGTGCCAGCACTAAGCCGGGACTAGGAAAAGATACGCAGTATTTT

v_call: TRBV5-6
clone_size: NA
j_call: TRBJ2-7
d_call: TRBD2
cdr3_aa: CASSLTSGALNF
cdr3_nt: TGTGCCAGCAGCTTGACTAGCGGGGCACTAAACTTC

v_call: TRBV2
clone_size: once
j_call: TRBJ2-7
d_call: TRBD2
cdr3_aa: CASMREGGQYF
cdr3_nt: TGTGCCAGTATGAGGGAGGGTGGGCAGTACTTC